This entry features one T cell receptor (beta chain) sequence. What it binds is unknown. The CDR3 covers 15 residues. V trimming: 0 bases; J trimming: 1 base; junction bases outside the gene matches: 2. Germline values: CDR1 KGHSH, CDR2 LQKENI. The data are from a study of shared clonotypes between healthy human individuals. Regarding the study as a whole: Roughly 4.6% of naive CD4 clonotypes were common to four donors.

Using immunoSEQ multiplex PCR, the repertoire was profiled, and TCRdb retains in-frame clones only, with some absent. The sample has about 1 million clones; 65% to 80% are singletons. The rearrangement links TRBV18 to TRBJ2-7; 8 bases line up with TRBD1. Sample: memory CD4+ T cells sorted from blood. The subset was: CD45RA-negative fraction. The clonotype comes from a man in his late teens or twenties in good health. The CDR3 bases are TGTGCCAGCTCACCACCGACAGGGGTATCCTACGAGCAGTACTTC. It yields the protein CASSPPTGVSYEQYF. The variable domain in full, with the rest retrieved from reference TRBV18 and TRBJ2-7, is NAGVMQNPRHLVRRRGQEARLRCSPMKGHSHVYWYRQLPEEGLKFMVYLQKENIIDESGMPKERFSAEFPKEGPSILRIQQVVRGDSAAYFCASSPPTGVSYEQYFGPGTRLTVT.